The T cell receptor beta chain under discussion was sequenced for a study of T cell responses to AZD1222 COVID-19 vaccine. Sequencing used immunoSEQ multiplex PCR; TCRdb keeps in-frame clones, though not all of them. The table records 40,000 to 55,000 clones, around 80% of them present only once. After removal of 6 bases from V and 4 bases from J, the junction contained 10 bases not matched to a gene. Looked up from germline, CDR1 is MNHNS and CDR2 is SASEGT. The CDR3 sequence is 17 residues long. The specimen comprised peripheral blood, sampled on day 0 of AZD1222 vaccination. V is TRBV6-1 and J is TRBJ1-3, with TRBD1 matching 12 bases. This receptor was taken from an adult in good health. The CDR3 DNA follows: TGTGCCAGCAGGGAACCGGGACAGGGGGCATCAGGAAACACCATATATTTT. It translates to CASREPGQGASGNTIYF.